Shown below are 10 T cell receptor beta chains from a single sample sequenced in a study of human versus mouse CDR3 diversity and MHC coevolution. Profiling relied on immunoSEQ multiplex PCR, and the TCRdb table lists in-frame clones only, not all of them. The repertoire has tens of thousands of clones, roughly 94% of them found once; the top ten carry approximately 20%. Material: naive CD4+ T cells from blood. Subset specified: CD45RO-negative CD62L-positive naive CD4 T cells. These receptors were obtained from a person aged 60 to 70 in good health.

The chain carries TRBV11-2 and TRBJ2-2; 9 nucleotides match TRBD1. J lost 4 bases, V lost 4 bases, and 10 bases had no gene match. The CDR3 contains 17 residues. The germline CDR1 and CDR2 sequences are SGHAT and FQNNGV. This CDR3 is CASSSQHRGPLTGELFF. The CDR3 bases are TGTGCCAGCAGCTCGCAGCACAGGGGGCCACTCACCGGGGAGCTGTTTTTT.

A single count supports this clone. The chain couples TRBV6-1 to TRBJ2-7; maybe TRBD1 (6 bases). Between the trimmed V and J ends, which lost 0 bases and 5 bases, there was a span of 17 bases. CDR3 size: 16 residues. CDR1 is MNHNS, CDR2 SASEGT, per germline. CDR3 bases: TGTGCCAGCAGTGAAGCTCTTACCACAGGGATCGACGAGCAGTACTTC. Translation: CASSEALTTGIDEQYF.

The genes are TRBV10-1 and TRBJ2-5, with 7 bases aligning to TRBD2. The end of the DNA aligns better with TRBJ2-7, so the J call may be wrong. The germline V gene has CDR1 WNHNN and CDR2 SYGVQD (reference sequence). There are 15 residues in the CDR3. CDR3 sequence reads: CASSDPPGGSYEQYF. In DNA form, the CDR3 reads TGCGCCAGCAGTGACCCCCCGGGAGGCTCCTACGAGCAGTACTTC.

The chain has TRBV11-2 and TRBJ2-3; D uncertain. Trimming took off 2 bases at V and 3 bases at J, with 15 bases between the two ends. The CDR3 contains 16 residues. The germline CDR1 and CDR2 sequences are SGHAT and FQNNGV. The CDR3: CASSLNSLVGTDTQYF. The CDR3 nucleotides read TGTGCCAGCAGCTTAAATAGCTTGGTTGGGACAGATACGCAGTATTTT.

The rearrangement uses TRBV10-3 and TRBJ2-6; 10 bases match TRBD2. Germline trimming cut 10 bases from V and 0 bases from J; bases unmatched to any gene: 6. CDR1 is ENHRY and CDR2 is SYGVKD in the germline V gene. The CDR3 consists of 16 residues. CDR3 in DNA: TGTGCCACCGGACTAGCGGAGAGCTCTGGGGCCAACGTCCTGACTTTC. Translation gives CATGLAESSGANVLTF.

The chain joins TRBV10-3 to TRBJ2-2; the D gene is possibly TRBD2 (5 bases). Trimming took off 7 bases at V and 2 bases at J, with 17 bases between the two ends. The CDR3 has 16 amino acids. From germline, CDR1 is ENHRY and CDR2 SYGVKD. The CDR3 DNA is TGTGCCATCAACAAAAAGGTCGGGGTAAACACCGGGGAGCTGTTTTTT. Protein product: CAINKKVGVNTGELFF.

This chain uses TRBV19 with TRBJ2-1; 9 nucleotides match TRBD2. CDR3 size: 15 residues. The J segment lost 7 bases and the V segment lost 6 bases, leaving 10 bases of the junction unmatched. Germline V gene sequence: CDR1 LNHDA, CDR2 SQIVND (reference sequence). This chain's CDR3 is CASSPSGARSNEQFF. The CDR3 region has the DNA TGTGCCAGTAGCCCTAGCGGGGCTCGGAGTAATGAGCAGTTCTTC.

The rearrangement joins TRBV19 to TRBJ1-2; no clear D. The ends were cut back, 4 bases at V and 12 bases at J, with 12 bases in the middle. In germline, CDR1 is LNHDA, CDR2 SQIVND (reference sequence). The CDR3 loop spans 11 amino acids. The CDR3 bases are TGTGCCAGTAGTAGCCCAGGCCTCCACACCTTC. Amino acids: CASSSPGLHTF.

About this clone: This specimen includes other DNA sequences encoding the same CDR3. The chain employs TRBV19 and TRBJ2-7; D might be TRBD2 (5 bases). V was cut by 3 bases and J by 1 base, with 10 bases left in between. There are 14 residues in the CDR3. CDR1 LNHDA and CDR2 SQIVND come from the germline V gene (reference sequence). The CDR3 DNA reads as TGTGCCAGTAGTATTGGTCGGGGTTCCTACGAGCAGTACTTC. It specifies CASSIGRGSYEQYF.

The CDR3 DNA reads TGTGCCAGCAGCTTAGTCGGGACAGGGACCTACGAGCAGTACTTC. Translated, it gives CASSLVGTGTYEQYF. The V call is TRBV11-3, the J call TRBJ2-7; 9 positions match TRBD1. Germline trimming cut 1 base from V and 2 bases from J; bases unmatched to any gene: 3. Germline values: CDR1 SGHNT, CDR2 YENEEA. The length of the CDR3 is 15 residues.